Presented here are 30 T cell receptor beta chains from one specimen sequenced in a study of T cell responses to AZD1222 COVID-19 vaccine. The data were produced by immunoSEQ multiplex PCR, yet TCRdb's version contains in-frame clones alone and is incomplete. The table lists 90,000 or so clones, about 89% of them singletons. The material sequenced was peripheral blood, taken 28 days after the second AZD1222 dose. The source of these receptors is an adult who received the AZD1222 COVID-19 vaccine.

This clone was seen a handful of times. The rearrangement links TRBV5-1 to TRBJ1-1, with 8 bases fitting TRBD1. The trim removed 10 bases at V and 7 bases at J, leaving 9 bases unmatched. The CDR3 is 12 amino acids. CDR1 SGHRS and CDR2 YFSETQ come from the germline V gene. CDR3 nucleotides: TGCGCCTCCCTTTCGGACAGGGATGAAGCTTTCTTT. Amino acid sequence: CASLSDRDEAFF.

V gene TRBV19 combines with J gene TRBJ2-5; no definite D call. The CDR3 length is 15 residues. Germline V gives CDR1 LNHDA, CDR2 SQIVND (reference sequence). Deletions cut 1 base from V and 1 base from J, with 10 bases between. CDR3 in DNA: TGTGCCAGTAGTATAGCCCCAACAACCCAAGAGACCCAGTACTTC. Residues: CASSIAPTTQETQYF.

This sequence joins TRBV11-2 and TRBJ2-1, with 8 bases identical to TRBD1. Germline CDR1 and CDR2: SGHAT and FQNNGV. Trimming took 5 bases from V and 14 from J; bases not matched to a gene: 11. The CDR3 contains 13 residues. The CDR3 protein is CASSPRQGFKEFF. As DNA, the CDR3 is TGTGCCAGCAGCCCCAGACAGGGGTTTAAGGAGTTCTTC.

The V call is TRBV4-3, the J call TRBJ1-2; 8 bases agree with TRBD1. Trimming took 4 bases from V and 8 from J; bases not matched to a gene: 9. CDR3 size: 14 residues. The germline CDR1 and CDR2 sequences are LGHNA and YSLEER. CDR3: CASSLIGQGGGYTF. The CDR3 DNA follows: TGCGCCAGCAGCCTCATCGGACAGGGCGGGGGCTACACCTTC.

The chain links TRBV7-3 to TRBJ1-2; D unclear. The CDR3 covers 12 residues. CDR1 and CDR2 (germline): SGHTA, FQGTGA. Trimming removed 2 bases at V and 5 bases at J, with 6 bases between. The CDR3 is CASSLEGYGYTF. The CDR3 DNA is TGTGCCAGCAGCTTAGAAGGGTATGGCTACACCTTC.

The rearrangement uses TRBV19 and TRBJ1-1; D possibly corresponds to TRBD1 (5 bases). Trimming removed 9 bases at V and 10 bases at J, with 12 bases between. The CDR3 extends over 10 amino acids. Germline V gene data show CDR1 as LNHDA and CDR2 as SQIVND (reference sequence). CDR3 nucleotides: TGTGCCAGGCGGACACTTGGAGCTTTCTTT. It is translated as CARRTLGAFF.

V and J are TRBV7-2 and TRBJ2-3; 10 bases map to TRBD2. The ends lost 2 bases at V and 0 bases at J; junction bases unmatched: 2. The CDR3 sequence is 16 residues long. Germline V lookup: CDR1 SGHTA, CDR2 FQGNSA. The CDR3 sequence is CASSLRTSGSTDTQYF. CDR3 bases: TGTGCCAGCAGCTTAAGGACTAGCGGTAGCACAGATACGCAGTATTTT.

The gene calls are TRBV7-3 and TRBJ1-1; D may be TRBD1 (5 bases). In germline, CDR1 is SGHTA, CDR2 FQGTGA. The CDR3 loop spans 15 amino acids. The ends were cut back, 5 bases at V and 6 bases at J, with 19 bases in the middle. The CDR3 loop is CASSPRGGQGAEAFF. The CDR3 nucleotides are TGTGCCAGCAGCCCTAGAGGCGGGCAGGGCGCTGAAGCTTTCTTT.

The V call is TRBV10-2, the J call TRBJ1-4; D not resolved. There are 14 residues in the CDR3. The V end was cut by 4 bases, the J end by 8 bases, with 14 bases between. Germline V gives CDR1 WSHSY, CDR2 SAAADI. In DNA form, the CDR3 reads TGCGCCAGCAGTGTGGCCCCCGCTGGCGAAAAACTGTTTTTT. Residues: CASSVAPAGEKLFF.

A few counts support this clone. The chain joins TRBV6-5 to TRBJ1-3; 8 nucleotides line up with TRBD1. V gave up 11 bases and J gave up 4 bases; unmatched junction bases: 13. Germline V gene data show CDR1 as MNHEY and CDR2 as SVGAGI. The CDR3 runs 15 residues. CDR3 sequence: CAVTTGTGSGNTIYF. CDR3 nucleotide sequence: TGTGCCGTCACTACGGGGACAGGTTCCGGAAACACCATATATTTT.

CDR3 nucleotide sequence: TGTGCCAGCAGTTACAACAGAGGCCGTTCGGCCTATGGCTACACCTTC. Protein sequence: CASSYNRGRSAYGYTF. V and J are TRBV6-5 and TRBJ1-2; D is ambiguous. V lost 2 bases and J lost 4, with 17 bases in between. CDR3 length: 16 amino acids. From germline, CDR1 is MNHEY and CDR2 SVGAGI.

This rearrangement joins TRBV30 to TRBJ1-1; 7 bases agree with TRBD1. The CDR3 is 15 amino acids. Trimming took 2 bases from V and 2 from J; bases not matched to a gene: 8. CDR1 GTSNPN and CDR2 SVGIG come from the germline V gene (reference sequence). DNA for the CDR3: TGTGCCTGGAGTAATACCGGGACAGTAAACACTGAAGCTTTCTTT. Translating gives CAWSNTGTVNTEAFF.

The rearrangement joins TRBV7-6 to TRBJ1-3; D might be TRBD1 (5 bases). V dropped 1 base and J dropped 5 bases, with 9 bases sitting between them. The CDR3 runs to 14 residues. Germline CDR1 and CDR2: SGHVS and FNYEAQ. DNA for the CDR3: TGTGCCAGCAGCTTAGAGGGACCCAGAAACACCATATATTTT. It translates to CASSLEGPRNTIYF.

J is TRBJ1-2 and V is TRBV5-1; D gene ambiguous. Trimming left V 4 bases short and J 0 bases short, with 10 bases between. This CDR3 contains 14 residues. The germline V gene encodes CDR1 SGHRS and CDR2 YFSETQ. The CDR3 nucleotides are TGCGCCAGCAGCCGGGATTTAGCTAACTATGGCTACACCTTC. Translated: CASSRDLANYGYTF.

The rearrangement links TRBV19 to TRBJ2-3; D uncertain. Germline V gene data show CDR1 as LNHDA and CDR2 as SQIVND (reference sequence). This CDR3 has 12 amino acids. The CDR3 here is CPRPGPTDTQYF. In DNA, the CDR3 is TGTCCTAGACCAGGTCCCACAGATACGCAGTATTTT. Full variable domain (missing parts from reference TRBV19 and TRBJ2-3): DGGITQSPKYLFRKEGQNVTLSCEQNLNHDAMYWYRQDPGQGLRLIYYSQIVNDFQKGDIAEGYSVSREKKESFPLTVTSAQKNPTAFYLCPRPGPTDTQYFGPGTRLTVL.

The table lists this clone with a count of one. The chain carries TRBV30 and TRBJ1-2; D not resolved. CDR3 length: 14 residues. Trimming stripped 8 bases from V and 7 bases from J, with 23 bases between. Germline CDR1 and CDR2: GTSNPN and SVGIG (reference sequence). The CDR3 bases are TGTGCCCAAATCCTTGTGGTCCCGGGAGGTGGCTACACCTTC. It specifies CAQILVVPGGGYTF.

The chain recombines TRBV10-2 with TRBJ2-7; a weak D match, TRBD1 (5 bases). Germline-derived CDR1 and CDR2 are WSHSY and SAAADI. CDR3 length: 13 amino acids. Between the trimmed V and J ends, which lost 2 bases and 4 bases, there was a span of 9 bases. CDR3 DNA sequence: TGCGCCAGCAGTGAGCTCTCAGGGTACGAGCAGTACTTC. Its translation: CASSELSGYEQYF.

V and J are TRBV4-1 and TRBJ1-4; TRBD1 matches at 7 bases. The CDR3 totals 14 residues. Looked up from germline, CDR1 is MGHRA and CDR2 is YSYEKL. V lost 2 bases, J lost 6 bases, and 3 bases stayed unmatched. For the CDR3, the DNA is TGCGCCAGCAGCCAACGACAGGGAGATGAAAAACTGTTTTTT. Its protein product is CASSQRQGDEKLFF.

This sequence joins TRBV27 and TRBJ1-5; possible D gene TRBD1, 5 bases. The CDR3 sequence is 14 residues long. V shed 1 base and J shed 4 bases, with 8 bases lying between them. Germline V gene lookup returns CDR1 MNHEY and CDR2 SMNVEV (reference sequence). This CDR3 is CASSLLAGNQPQHF. The CDR3, as DNA: TGTGCCAGCAGTTTATTAGCAGGGAATCAGCCCCAGCATTTT.

The chain has TRBV19 and TRBJ1-5; D may be TRBD1 (5 bases). The CDR3 sequence is 13 residues long. Germline V CDR1 and CDR2: LNHDA, SQIVND (reference sequence). The germline V and J ends were trimmed by 4 bases and 1 base, with 5 bases remaining between them. The CDR3 coding sequence is TGTGCCAGTAGTAGGGACAGCAATCAGCCCCAGCATTTT. This translates into CASSRDSNQPQHF.

The V gene is TRBV4-3, the J gene TRBJ2-1, with 10 nucleotides matching TRBD2. This CDR3 region has 19 residues. CDR1 and CDR2 from the germline V gene are LGHNA and YSLEER. Trimming removed 4 bases from V and 7 bases from J; junction bases left unmatched: 19. The CDR3 DNA reads TGCGCCAGCAGCCCATACCACCACTTTAGCGGGGGGTACGAGAATGAGCAGTTCTTC. Translating gives CASSPYHHFSGGYENEQFF.

The V gene is TRBV7-9, the J gene TRBJ1-5, with D perhaps matching TRBD1 (6 bases). Per germline, CDR1 SEHNR and CDR2 FQNEAQ (reference sequence). The CDR3 totals 14 residues. V was clipped by 5 bases and J by 4 bases, with 12 bases between them. DNA of the CDR3: TGTGCCAGCAGCCTACAGGGTTTGAATCAGCCCCAGCATTTT. Encoded protein: CASSLQGLNQPQHF.

The V gene is TRBV10-2, the J gene TRBJ2-7; TRBD2 matches at 15 bases. The CDR3 covers 15 residues. Germline lookup yields CDR1 WSHSY and CDR2 SAAADI. V lost 8 bases to trimming and J lost 4 bases; unmatched junction nucleotides: 6. The CDR3 loop reads CASHPGLAGGYEQYF. DNA for the CDR3: TGCGCCAGCCACCCGGGACTAGCGGGGGGATACGAGCAGTACTTC.

This chain connects TRBV4-1 to TRBJ2-7; no reliable D call. V was clipped by 1 base and J by 2 bases, with 9 bases between them. CDR3 size: 14 residues. CDR1 is MGHRA and CDR2 is YSYEKL in the germline V gene. The CDR3 spells CASSQALGTYEQYF. The CDR3 region has the DNA TGCGCCAGCAGCCAAGCGCTGGGGACCTACGAGCAGTACTTC.

V gene TRBV5-5 combines with J gene TRBJ2-2; the D gene is possibly TRBD1 (6 bases). The CDR3 spans 15 residues. Germline V CDR1 and CDR2: SGHKS, YYEKEE (reference sequence). The V gene lost 4 bases and the J gene lost 1 base, with 11 bases spanning the gap. The CDR3 DNA reads TGTGCCAGCAGCCGACAACAGGGGAACACCGGGGAGCTGTTTTTT. Its translation is CASSRQQGNTGELFF.

The chain carries TRBV7-9 and TRBJ1-6; no clear D gene. This CDR3 spans 14 amino acids. V shed 4 bases and J shed 10 bases, with 14 bases lying between them. Germline loops: CDR1 SEHNR, CDR2 FQNEAQ (reference sequence). CDR3 nucleotides: TGTGCCAGCAGCTCAAACCCCGGTGGGTCACCCCTCCACTTT. Encoded protein: CASSSNPGGSPLHF.

This clone was seen just once. This chain links TRBV2 with TRBJ1-5, with D uncertain. The CDR3 has 15 residues. Germline lookup yields CDR1 SNHLY and CDR2 FYNNEI. Trimming removed 4 bases at V and 0 bases at J, with 10 bases between. The CDR3 DNA reads TGTGCCAGCAGTGTGCGTCAGTATAGCAATCAGCCCCAGCATTTT. As protein: CASSVRQYSNQPQHF.

The chain links TRBV5-6 to TRBJ2-7; tentatively, D is TRBD2 (6 bases). Between the trimmed V and J ends, which lost 1 base and 1 base, there was a span of 12 bases. Germline CDR1 is SGHDT and CDR2 is YYEEEE. The CDR3 covers 15 residues. The CDR3 here is CASSLRNRGSYEQYF. CDR3 in DNA: TGTGCCAGCAGCTTGAGGAACCGGGGGTCCTACGAGCAGTACTTC. Variable domain in full (rest from reference TRBV5-6 and TRBJ2-7): DAGVTQSPTHLIKTRGQQVTLRCSPKSGHDTVSWYQQALGQGPQFIFQYYEEEERQRGNFPDRFSGHQFPNYSSELNVNALLLGDSALYLCASSLRNRGSYEQYFGPGTRLTVT.

This rearrangement joins TRBV3-1 (or the pseudogene TRBV3-2) to TRBJ1-2; tentatively, D is TRBD1 (5 bases). CDR1 and CDR2 (germline): LGHDT, YNNKEL (reference sequence). The CDR3 length is 14 residues. With 2 bases removed from V and 2 bases from J, the gap between germline ends came to 9 bases. Here the CDR3 reads CASSQIRGNYGYTF. CDR3 nucleotides: TGTGCCAGCAGCCAAATACGGGGGAACTATGGCTACACCTTC.

V gene TRBV19 combines with J gene TRBJ2-4, with D unresolved. Per the germline V gene, CDR1 is LNHDA and CDR2 is SQIVND (reference sequence). The CDR3 is 16 amino acids. V lost 0 bases and J lost 0, with 9 bases in between. The CDR3 loop is CASSIDYRGAKNIQYF. DNA of the CDR3: TGTGCCAGTAGTATAGATTACCGTGGAGCCAAAAACATTCAGTACTTC.